The clone carrying this TCR beta chain has only one observation. These data originate in a study of blood T cell repertoires in COVID-19. At the level of the study: Sites in the United States, Italy and Spain provided acute and convalescent COVID-19 samples. T cells, B-cell-depleted T cells, or PBMCs provided the cDNA or gDNA that served as material.

How the authors handled the data: Counts of nucleated cells, estimated from reference gene primer amplification, were obtained. Clones were read by immunoSEQ multiplex PCR, and TCRdb kept only the in-frame ones, dropping some. That table is the source of V, J and clone size, and D and trimming were worked out from the DNA. Of 180,000 or so clones listed, roughly nine tenths are singletons. The sequencing input was peripheral blood. The TCR comes from a man aged 18 to 30 with acute or convalescent COVID-19.

CDR3 DNA: TGCGCCAGCAGCCAAGATCACCTAGCGGGGGGGCCCGGGGAGCTGTTTTTT. It specifies CASSQDHLAGGPGELFF. The J gene is TRBJ2-2, the V gene TRBV4-1; 12 bases fit TRBD2. Trimming cost V 0 bases and J 6 bases; bases outside gene matches: 5. The germline CDR1 and CDR2 sequences are MGHRA and YSYEKL. CDR3 length equals 17 residues.